The rows below give T cell receptor beta chains drawn from one sample of a study of blood T cell repertoires in COVID-19. Assay: immunoSEQ multiplex PCR; the TCRdb copy retains only in-frame clones and omits some. The sample lists 110,000 or so clones, 65% to 90% occurring once. Sequences were obtained from peripheral blood. These receptor sequences come from a human donor in a cohort sampled during active COVID-19. CDR3s include the opening cysteine and the closing phenylalanine or tryptophan. Each record gives: D gene, J gene, CDR3 length, clone size, V gene, CDR3 DNA, CDR3 protein. D genes are given only for firm matches. Clone size is given for some rows only: seen once, a few or many times, or a class if the clone is expanded.

TRBD1 | TRBJ1-6 | 15 | . | TRBV5-1 | TGCGCCAGCAGCTTTTCACAGGGGGCGAATTCACCCCTCCACTTT | CASSFSQGANSPLHF
. | TRBJ1-6 | 16 | . | TRBV27 | TGTGCCAGCAGTTTATCGAGAAACAGGGAAAATTCACCCCTCCACTTT | CASSLSRNRENSPLHF
. | TRBJ1-5 | 13 | . | TRBV18 | TGTGCCAGCTCACTCTCAAGGGAGCGACCCCAGCATTTT | CASSLSRERPQHF
TRBD1 | TRBJ1-1 | 15 | . | TRBV14 | TGTGCCAGCAGCCAAGAACAGGGGGTGTTGAATGGAGCTTTCTTT | CASSQEQGVLNGAFF
. | TRBJ2-7 | 16 | . | TRBV5-5 | TGTGCCAGCAGCCGGACCCTCGGAGGTCAGGCCTACGAGCAGTACTTC | CASSRTLGGQAYEQYF
TRBD2 | TRBJ2-2 | 16 | . | TRBV13 | TGTGCCAGCAGCTTAAGGCGGGGGGGCGGCACCGGGGAGCTGTTTTTT | CASSLRRGGGTGELFF
TRBD1 | TRBJ2-5 | 17 | . | TRBV7-6 | TGTGCCAGCAGCTTAGAGTCGCGGACAGGGGGTCGGGAGACCCAGTACTTC | CASSLESRTGGRETQYF
. | TRBJ1-1 | 14 | . | TRBV5-1 | TGCGCCAGCAGCGGCAAGACAGATCGAACTGAAGCTTTCTTT | CASSGKTDRTEAFF
. | TRBJ2-3 | 18 | . | TRBV4-2 | TGTGCCAGCAGCCAAGAGCTAGCAGCGGGTACTTTCACAGATACGCAGTATTTT | CASSQELAAGTFTDTQYF
TRBD1 | TRBJ1-4 | 13 | . | TRBV4-1 | TGCGCCAGCAGCCAAGACCAGGACAGGGGGAGGTTTTTT | CASSQDQDRGRFF
TRBD2 | TRBJ2-5 | 13 | . | TRBV12-3/TRBV12-4 | TGTGCCAGCAGGGACTTGGGGGGGGAGACCCAGTACTTC | CASRDLGGETQYF
. | TRBJ1-5 | 12 | . | TRBV24-1 | TGTGCCACCTCATACTCAGGGGCGCCCCAGCATTTT | CATSYSGAPQHF
TRBD1 | TRBJ1-5 | 14 | . | TRBV6-6 | TGTGCCAGCAGGCCGGACAGGCCAAATCAGCCCCAGCATTTT | CASRPDRPNQPQHF
. | TRBJ1-2 | 15 | . | TRBV6-5 | TGTGCCAGCAGCCAAGGGCCACTCGGGGTCTATGGCTACACCTTC | CASSQGPLGVYGYTF
. | TRBJ2-7 | 15 | . | TRBV4-1 | TGCGCCAGCAGCCAAATCTCAGGGGACTCCTACGAGCAGTACTTC | CASSQISGDSYEQYF
. | TRBJ2-3 | 16 | . | TRBV7-6 | TGTGCCAGCAGCCTCTTTGGAGAGCGGTACACAGATACGCAGTATTTT | CASSLFGERYTDTQYF
. | TRBJ1-3 | 15 | . | TRBV28 | TGTGCCAGCAGTGCTCCGGGACAAGATGGAAACACCATATATTTT | CASSAPGQDGNTIYF
TRBD1 | TRBJ1-2 | 14 | . | TRBV15 | TGTGCCACCAGCAGGACAGGGGATAACTATGGCTACACCTTC | CATSRTGDNYGYTF
. | TRBJ1-1 | 13 | many | TRBV5-1 | TGCGCCAGCAGCTTGCGGACAGATCTTGAAGCTTTCTTT | CASSLRTDLEAFF
TRBD1 | TRBJ2-7 | 15 | . | TRBV6-5 | TGTGCCAGCAGCCCGCCCAGGGGGTACCTAGGCGAGCAGTACTTC | CASSPPRGYLGEQYF